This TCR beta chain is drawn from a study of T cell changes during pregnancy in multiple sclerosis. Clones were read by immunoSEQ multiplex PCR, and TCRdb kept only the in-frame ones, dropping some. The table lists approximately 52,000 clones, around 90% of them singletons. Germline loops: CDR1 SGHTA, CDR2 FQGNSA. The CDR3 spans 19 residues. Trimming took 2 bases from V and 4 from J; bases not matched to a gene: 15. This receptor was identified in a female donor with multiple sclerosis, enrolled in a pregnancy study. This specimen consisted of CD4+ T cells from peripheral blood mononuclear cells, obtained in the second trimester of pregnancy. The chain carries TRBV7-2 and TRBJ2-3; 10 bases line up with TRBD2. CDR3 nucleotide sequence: TGTGCCAGCAGCTTAATGTTAGCGGGAGGTACCTTAGGCGCAGATACGCAGTATTTT. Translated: CASSLMLAGGTLGADTQYF.